These T cell receptor beta chains were read from a single sample in a study of CD8 T cells in Susac syndrome. A single record per CDR3 protein comes from TCRdb applying MiXCR to the immunoSEQ multiplex PCR reads. The data contain approximately 300,000 distinct CDR3 sequences, approximately 85% of them singletons. The sequenced sample was CD8+ T cells from PBMCs. Receptors were obtained from a human donor with multiple sclerosis. Both conserved end residues are part of each CDR3. D genes are given only for firm matches. Size is omitted from some rows. Given values are once, few, many or a class for expanded clones.

>-|-|TRBV2|TRBJ2-1
TGTGCCACTAATGAGGGGTTGAGCTCCTACAATGAGCAGTTCTTC
CATNEGLSSYNEQFF
>-|few|TRBV4-3|TRBJ2-4
TGCGCCAGCAGCCAAGCTCCTAGGGGCTCCTTGCATGTTCCGTACTTC
CASSQAPRGSLHVPYF
>-|-|TRBV16|TRBJ2-1
TGTGCCAGCAGCCATCGAAAGGGGGGGAGCTCCTACAATGAGCAGTTCTTC
CASSHRKGGSSYNEQFF
>-|-|TRBV14|TRBJ1-3
TGTGCCAGCAGCCCTCATCGTAACACCATATATTTT
CASSPHRNTIYF
>-|-|TRBV6-6|TRBJ2-1
TGTGCCAGCAGTTGGGCGGACTACAATGAGCAGTTCTTC
CASSWADYNEQFF
>TRBD2|few|TRBV4-2|TRBJ2-7
TGTGCCAGCAGCCACGGAAGCGGGACCTACGAGCAGTACTTC
CASSHGSGTYEQYF
>-|-|TRBV29-1|TRBJ1-1
TGCAGCGTCCGGTCTGGGGGTACTGAAGCTTTCTTT
CSVRSGGTEAFF
>-|-|TRBV19|TRBJ1-2
TGTGCCAGTAGCTCCGGAGGGGGGGCTCGAGGCTACACCTTC
CASSSGGGARGYTF
>-|few|TRBV11-2|TRBJ2-7
TGTGCCAGCAGCTTAGATCCCGACTCCTACGAGCAGTACTTC
CASSLDPDSYEQYF
>TRBD2|-|TRBV27|TRBJ2-1
TGTGCCAGCAGCGGAACCGGGACTAGCGGGCCGTTTTACAATGAGCAGTTCTTC
CASSGTGTSGPFYNEQFF
>TRBD2|-|TRBV20-1|TRBJ2-1
TGCAGTGCTAGAGAGGGGACTAGCGCACGGAATGAGCAGTTCTTC
CSAREGTSARNEQFF